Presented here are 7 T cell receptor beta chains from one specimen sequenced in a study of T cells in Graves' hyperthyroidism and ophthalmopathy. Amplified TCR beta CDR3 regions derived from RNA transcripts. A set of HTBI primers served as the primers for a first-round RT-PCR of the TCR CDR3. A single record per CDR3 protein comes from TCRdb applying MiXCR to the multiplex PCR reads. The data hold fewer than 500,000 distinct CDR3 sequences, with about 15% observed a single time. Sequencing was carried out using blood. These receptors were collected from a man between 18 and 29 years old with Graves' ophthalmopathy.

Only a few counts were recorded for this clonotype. DNA for the CDR3: TGCGCCAGCAGCTTGGTAGCGGGACTAGCGGGACCCCGCAATGAGCAGTTCTTC. Protein: CASSLVAGLAGPRNEQFF. V and J are TRBV5-1 and TRBJ2-1, with TRBD2 matching over 13 bases. The germline CDR1 and CDR2 sequences are SGHRS and YFSETQ. V shed 0 bases and J 6 bases; nucleotides not matched to a gene: 9. The CDR3 is 18 residues long.

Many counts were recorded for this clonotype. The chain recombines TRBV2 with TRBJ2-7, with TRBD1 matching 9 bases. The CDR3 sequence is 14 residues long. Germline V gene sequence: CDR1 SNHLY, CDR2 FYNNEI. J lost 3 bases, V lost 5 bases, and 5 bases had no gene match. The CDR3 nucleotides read TGTGCCAGCAGTACAGGGGGCCAAGGCTACGAGCAGTACTTC. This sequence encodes CASSTGGQGYEQYF.

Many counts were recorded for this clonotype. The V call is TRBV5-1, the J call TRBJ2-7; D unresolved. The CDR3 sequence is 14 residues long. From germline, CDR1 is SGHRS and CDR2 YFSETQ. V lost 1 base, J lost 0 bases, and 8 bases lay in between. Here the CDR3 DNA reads TGCGCCAGCAGCTTGTCAGGCTACTCCTACGAGCAGTACTTC. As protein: CASSLSGYSYEQYF.

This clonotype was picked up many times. The CDR3 DNA reads as TGCGCCAGCAGCCAAGACAGGGGGGCCGAAGCTTTCTTT. Protein product: CASSQDRGAEAFF. The V call is TRBV4-1, the J call TRBJ1-1; 7 bases match TRBD1. V gave up 0 bases and J gave up 8 bases; unmatched junction bases: 3. The CDR3 has 13 amino acids. Germline CDR1 is MGHRA and CDR2 is YSYEKL.

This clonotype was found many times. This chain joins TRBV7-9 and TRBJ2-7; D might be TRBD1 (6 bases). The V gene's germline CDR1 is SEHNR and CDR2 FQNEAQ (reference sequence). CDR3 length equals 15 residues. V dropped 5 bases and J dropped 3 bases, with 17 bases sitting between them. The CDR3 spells CASSQERGMNYEQYF. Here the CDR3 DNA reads TGTGCCAGCAGCCAGGAAAGGGGGATGAACTACGAGCAGTACTTC.

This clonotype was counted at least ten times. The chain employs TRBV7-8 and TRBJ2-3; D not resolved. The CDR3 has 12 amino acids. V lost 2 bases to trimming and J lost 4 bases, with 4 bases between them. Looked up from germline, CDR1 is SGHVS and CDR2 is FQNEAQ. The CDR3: CASSLYADTQYF. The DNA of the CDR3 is TGTGCCAGCAGCTTATATGCAGATACGCAGTATTTT.

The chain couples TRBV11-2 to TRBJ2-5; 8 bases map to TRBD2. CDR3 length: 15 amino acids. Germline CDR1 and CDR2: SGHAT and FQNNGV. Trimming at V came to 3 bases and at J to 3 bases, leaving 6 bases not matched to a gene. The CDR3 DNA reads TGTGCCAGCAGCTTGGCTAGCGGGTATGAAGAGACCCAGTACTTC. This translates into CASSLASGYEETQYF.